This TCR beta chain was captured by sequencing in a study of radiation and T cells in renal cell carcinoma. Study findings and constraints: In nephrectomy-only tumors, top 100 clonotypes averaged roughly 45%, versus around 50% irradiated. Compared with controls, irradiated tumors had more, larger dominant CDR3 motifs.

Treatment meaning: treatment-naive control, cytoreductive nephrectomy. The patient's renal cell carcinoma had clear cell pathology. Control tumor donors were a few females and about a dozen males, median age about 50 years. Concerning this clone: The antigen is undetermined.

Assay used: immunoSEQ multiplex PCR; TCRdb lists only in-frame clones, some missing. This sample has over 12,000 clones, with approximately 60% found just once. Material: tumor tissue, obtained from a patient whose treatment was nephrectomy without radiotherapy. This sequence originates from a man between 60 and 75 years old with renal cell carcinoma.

The chain's CDR3 is CASSPPFTDTQYF. CDR3 DNA sequence: TGTGCCAGCTCACCACCCTTTACAGATACGCAGTATTTT. V is TRBV2 and J is TRBJ2-3; D ambiguous. Germline-derived CDR1 and CDR2 are SNHLY and FYNNEI. CDR3 length: 13 residues. Trimming took off 8 bases at V and 3 bases at J, with 12 bases between the two ends.